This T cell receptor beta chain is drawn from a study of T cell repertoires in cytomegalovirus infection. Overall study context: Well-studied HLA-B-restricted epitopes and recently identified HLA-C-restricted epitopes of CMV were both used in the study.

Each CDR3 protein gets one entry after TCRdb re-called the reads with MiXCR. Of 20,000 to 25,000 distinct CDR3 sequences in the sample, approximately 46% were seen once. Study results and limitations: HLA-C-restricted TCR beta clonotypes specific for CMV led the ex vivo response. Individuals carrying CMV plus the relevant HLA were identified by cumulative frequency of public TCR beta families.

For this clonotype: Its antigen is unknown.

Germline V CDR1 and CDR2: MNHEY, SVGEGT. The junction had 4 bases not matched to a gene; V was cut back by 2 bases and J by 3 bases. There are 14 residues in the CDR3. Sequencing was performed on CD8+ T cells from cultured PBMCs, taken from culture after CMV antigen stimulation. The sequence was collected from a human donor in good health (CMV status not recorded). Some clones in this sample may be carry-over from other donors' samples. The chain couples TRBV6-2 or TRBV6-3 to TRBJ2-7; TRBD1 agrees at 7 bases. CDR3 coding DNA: TGTGCCAGCAGTTACCAAGGGGGCTACTACGAGCAGTACTTC. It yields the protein CASSYQGGYYEQYF.